The entry that follows covers one T cell receptor beta chain sequence. Its antigen remains unidentified. This specimen belongs to a study of vaccination effects on CD4 cells after COVID-19. ViraFEST used viral peptide pools to expand antigen-specific CD4+ T cells before sequencing. Culturing for around 10 days preceded CD4+ T cell isolation. Participants each got two BNT162b2 or mRNA-1273 vaccine doses. Approximately 1.9 million PBMC per well were cultured with around 10 IU/ml IL-2 and roughly 10 ug/ml peptides. Researchers swapped half the medium for IL-2 medium on both days 3 and 7. Using immunoSEQ multiplex PCR, the repertoire was profiled, and TCRdb retains in-frame clones only, with some absent. The sample records more than 20,000 clones, 75% to 80% being singletons. Trimming cost V 4 bases and J 2 bases, with 13 bases left between them. Germline-derived CDR1 and CDR2 are GTSNPN and SVGIG (reference sequence). CDR3 length equals 14 residues.

The TCR comes from a human donor who received a COVID-19 vaccine. Some clones in this sample may be carry-over from other donors' samples. This chain connects TRBV30 to TRBJ2-3; D perhaps matches TRBD2 (6 bases). Source: CD4+ T cells from PBMCs cultured with SARS-CoV-2 spike peptides, taken after COVID-19 vaccination. CDR3: CAWMGLRHTDTQYF. CDR3 in DNA: TGTGCCTGGATGGGACTCCGGCACACAGATACGCAGTATTTT.